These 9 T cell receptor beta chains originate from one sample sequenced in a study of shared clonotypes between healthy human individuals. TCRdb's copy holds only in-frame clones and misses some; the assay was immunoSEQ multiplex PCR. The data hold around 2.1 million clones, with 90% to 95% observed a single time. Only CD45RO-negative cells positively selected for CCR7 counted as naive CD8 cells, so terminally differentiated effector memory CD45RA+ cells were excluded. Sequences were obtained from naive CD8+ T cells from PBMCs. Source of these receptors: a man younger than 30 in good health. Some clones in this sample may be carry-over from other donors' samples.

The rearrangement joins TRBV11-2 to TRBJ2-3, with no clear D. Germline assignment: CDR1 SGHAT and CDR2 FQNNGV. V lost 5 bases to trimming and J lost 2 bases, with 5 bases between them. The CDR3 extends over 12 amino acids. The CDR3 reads CASSTDTDTQYF. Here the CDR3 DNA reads TGTGCCAGCAGCACGGACACAGATACGCAGTATTTT.

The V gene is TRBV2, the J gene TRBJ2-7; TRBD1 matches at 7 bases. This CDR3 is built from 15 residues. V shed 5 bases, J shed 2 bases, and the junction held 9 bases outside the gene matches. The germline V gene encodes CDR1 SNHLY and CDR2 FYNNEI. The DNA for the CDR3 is TGTGCCAGCAGTAGCCCGGGACAGCGAACCTACGAGCAGTACTTC. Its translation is CASSSPGQRTYEQYF. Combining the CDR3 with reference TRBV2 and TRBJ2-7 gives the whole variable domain EPEVTQTPSHQVTQMGQEVILRCVPISNHLYFYWYRQILGQKVEFLVSFYNNEISEKSEIFDDQFSVERPDGSNFTLKIRSTKLEDSAMYFCASSSPGQRTYEQYFGPGTRLTVT.

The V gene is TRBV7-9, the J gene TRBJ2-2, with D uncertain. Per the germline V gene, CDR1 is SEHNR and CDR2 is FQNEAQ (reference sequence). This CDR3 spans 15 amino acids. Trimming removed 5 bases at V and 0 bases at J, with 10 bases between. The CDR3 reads CASSPQSANTGELFF. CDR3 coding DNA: TGTGCCAGCAGCCCGCAGAGCGCGAACACCGGGGAGCTGTTTTTT.

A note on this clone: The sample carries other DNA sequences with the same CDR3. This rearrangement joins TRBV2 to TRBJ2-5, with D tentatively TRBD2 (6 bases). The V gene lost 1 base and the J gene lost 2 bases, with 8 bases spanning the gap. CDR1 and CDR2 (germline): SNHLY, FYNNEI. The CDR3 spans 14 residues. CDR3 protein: CASSEGRGQETQYF. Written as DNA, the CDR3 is TGTGCCAGCAGTGAAGGGAGGGGACAAGAGACCCAGTACTTC.

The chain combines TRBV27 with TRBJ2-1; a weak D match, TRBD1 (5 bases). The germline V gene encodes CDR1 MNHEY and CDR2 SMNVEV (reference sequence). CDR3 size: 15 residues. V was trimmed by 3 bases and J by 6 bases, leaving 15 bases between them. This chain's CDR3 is CASSLRGSQGNEQFF. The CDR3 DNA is TGTGCCAGCAGTTTGAGAGGATCCCAGGGCAATGAGCAGTTCTTC.

Here the CDR3 DNA reads TGTGCCAGCACCGTAGGGGTTTGGGATGGCTACACCTTC. It is translated as CASTVGVWDGYTF. The V call is TRBV7-2, the J call TRBJ1-2; possibly TRBD1 for D (5 bases). Trimming took 7 bases from V and 6 from J, leaving 15 bases between them. This CDR3 contains 13 residues. From germline, CDR1 is SGHTA and CDR2 FQGNSA.

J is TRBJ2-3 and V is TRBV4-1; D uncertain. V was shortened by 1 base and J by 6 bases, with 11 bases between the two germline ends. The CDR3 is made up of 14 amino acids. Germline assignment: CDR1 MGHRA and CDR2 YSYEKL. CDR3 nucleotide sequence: TGCGCCAGCAGCCAAGTGGGCAACGAGGATACGCAGTATTTT. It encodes CASSQVGNEDTQYF.

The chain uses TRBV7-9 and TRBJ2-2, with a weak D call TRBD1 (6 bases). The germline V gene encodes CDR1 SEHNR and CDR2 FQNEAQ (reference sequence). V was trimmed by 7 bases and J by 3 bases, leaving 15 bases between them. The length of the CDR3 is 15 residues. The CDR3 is CASTTDSMYTGELFF. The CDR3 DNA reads TGTGCCAGCACCACGGACAGTATGTACACCGGGGAGCTGTTTTTT.

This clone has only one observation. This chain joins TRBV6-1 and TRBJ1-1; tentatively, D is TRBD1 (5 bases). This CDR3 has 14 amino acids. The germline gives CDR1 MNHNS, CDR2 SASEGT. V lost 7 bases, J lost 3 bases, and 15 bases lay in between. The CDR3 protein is CASTRHGADTEAFF. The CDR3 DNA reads TGTGCCAGCACCCGACATGGGGCCGACACTGAAGCTTTCTTT.